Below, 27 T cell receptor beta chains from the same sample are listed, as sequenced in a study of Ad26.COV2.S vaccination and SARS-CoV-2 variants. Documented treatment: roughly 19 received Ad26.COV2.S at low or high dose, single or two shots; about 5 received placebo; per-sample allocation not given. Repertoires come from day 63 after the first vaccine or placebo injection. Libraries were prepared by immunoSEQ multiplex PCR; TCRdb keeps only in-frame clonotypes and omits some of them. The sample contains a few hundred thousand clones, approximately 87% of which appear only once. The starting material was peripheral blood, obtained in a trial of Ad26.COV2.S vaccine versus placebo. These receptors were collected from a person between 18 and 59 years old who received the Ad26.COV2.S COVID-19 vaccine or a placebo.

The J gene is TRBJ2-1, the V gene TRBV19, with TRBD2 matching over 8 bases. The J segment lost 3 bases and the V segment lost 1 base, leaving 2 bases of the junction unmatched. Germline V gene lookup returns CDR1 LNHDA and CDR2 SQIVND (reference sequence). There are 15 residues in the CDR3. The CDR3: CASSIGTSLYNEQFF. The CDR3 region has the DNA TGTGCCAGTAGTATAGGGACTAGCCTCTACAATGAGCAGTTCTTC.

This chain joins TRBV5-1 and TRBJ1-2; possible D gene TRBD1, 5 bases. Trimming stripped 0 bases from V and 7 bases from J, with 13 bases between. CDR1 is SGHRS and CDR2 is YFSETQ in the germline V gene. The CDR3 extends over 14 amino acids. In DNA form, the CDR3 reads TGCGCCAGCAGCTTGGGCAGGGAAATGAGTGGCTACACCTTC. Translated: CASSLGREMSGYTF.

CDR3 DNA sequence: TGTGCCAGCAGCCGGGGGGGTGGGGGCGATAGCAATCAGCCCCAGCATTTT. Protein: CASSRGGGGDSNQPQHF. This sequence joins TRBV28 and TRBJ1-5; D might be TRBD1 (6 bases). There are 17 residues in the CDR3. With 6 bases removed from V and 0 bases from J, the gap between germline ends came to 18 bases. Germline CDR1 MDHEN, CDR2 SYDVKM.

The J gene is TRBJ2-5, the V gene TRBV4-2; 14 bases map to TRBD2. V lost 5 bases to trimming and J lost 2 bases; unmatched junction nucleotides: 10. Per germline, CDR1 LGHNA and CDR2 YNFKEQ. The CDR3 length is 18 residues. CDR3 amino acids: CASSSRLAGGPDQETQYF. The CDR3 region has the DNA TGTGCCAGCAGCTCCCGACTAGCGGGGGGGCCGGATCAAGAGACCCAGTACTTC.

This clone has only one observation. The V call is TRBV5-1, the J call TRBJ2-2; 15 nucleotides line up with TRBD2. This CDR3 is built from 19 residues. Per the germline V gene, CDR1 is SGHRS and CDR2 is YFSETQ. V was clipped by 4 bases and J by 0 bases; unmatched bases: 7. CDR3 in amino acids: CASSLRTSGGAPNTGELFF. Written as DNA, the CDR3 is TGCGCCAGCAGCCTGAGGACTAGCGGGGGGGCCCCGAACACCGGGGAGCTGTTTTTT.

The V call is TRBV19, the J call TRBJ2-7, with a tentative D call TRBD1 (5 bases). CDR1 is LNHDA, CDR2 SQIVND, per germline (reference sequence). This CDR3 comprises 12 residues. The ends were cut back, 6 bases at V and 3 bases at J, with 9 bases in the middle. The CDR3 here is CASSKDSYEQYF. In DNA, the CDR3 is TGTGCCAGTAGCAAAGACAGCTACGAGCAGTACTTC.

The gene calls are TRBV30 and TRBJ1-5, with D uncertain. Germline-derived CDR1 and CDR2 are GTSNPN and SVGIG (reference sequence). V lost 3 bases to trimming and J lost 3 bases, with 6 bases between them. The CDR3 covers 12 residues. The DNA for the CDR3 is TGTGCCTGGAGGCAGCCCAATCAGCCCCAGCATTTT. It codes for CAWRQPNQPQHF.

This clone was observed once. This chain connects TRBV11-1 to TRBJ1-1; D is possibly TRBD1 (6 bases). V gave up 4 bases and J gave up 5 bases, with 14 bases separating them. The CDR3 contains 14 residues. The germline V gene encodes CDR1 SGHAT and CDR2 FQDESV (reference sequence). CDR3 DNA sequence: TGTGCCAGCAGCTACCGCGGGGGCGAGACTGAAGCTTTCTTT. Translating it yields CASSYRGGETEAFF.

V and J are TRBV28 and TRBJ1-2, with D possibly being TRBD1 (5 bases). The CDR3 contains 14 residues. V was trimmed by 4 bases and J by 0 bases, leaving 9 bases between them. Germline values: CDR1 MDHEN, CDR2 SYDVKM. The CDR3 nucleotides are TGTGCCAGCAGTTCCAGGGCGTCTAACTATGGCTACACCTTC. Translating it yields CASSSRASNYGYTF.

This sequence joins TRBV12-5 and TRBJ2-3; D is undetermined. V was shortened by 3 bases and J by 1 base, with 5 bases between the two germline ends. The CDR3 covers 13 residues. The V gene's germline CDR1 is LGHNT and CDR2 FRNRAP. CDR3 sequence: CASGFRGTDTQYF. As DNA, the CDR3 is TGTGCTAGTGGTTTCAGAGGCACAGATACGCAGTATTTT.

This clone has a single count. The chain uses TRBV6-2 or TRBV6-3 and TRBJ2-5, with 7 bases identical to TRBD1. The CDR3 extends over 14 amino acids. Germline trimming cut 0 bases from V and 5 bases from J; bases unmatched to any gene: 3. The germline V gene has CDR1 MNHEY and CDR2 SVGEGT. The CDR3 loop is CASSYSGTVETQYF. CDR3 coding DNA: TGTGCCAGCAGTTACTCCGGGACAGTTGAGACCCAGTACTTC.

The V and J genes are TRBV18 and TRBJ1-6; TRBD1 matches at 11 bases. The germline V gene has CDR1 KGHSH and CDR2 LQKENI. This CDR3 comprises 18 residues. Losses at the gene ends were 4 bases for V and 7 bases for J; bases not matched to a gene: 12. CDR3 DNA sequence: TGTGCCAGCTCACAAGGGACAGGGGGAACCCAACGGAATTCACCCCTCCACTTT. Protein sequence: CASSQGTGGTQRNSPLHF.

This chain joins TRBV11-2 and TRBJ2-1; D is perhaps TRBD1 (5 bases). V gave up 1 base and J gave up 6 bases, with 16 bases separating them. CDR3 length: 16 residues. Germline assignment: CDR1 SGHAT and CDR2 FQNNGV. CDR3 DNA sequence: TGTGCCAGCAGCTTAGCTGCGCAGGGTGGGGTCAATGAGCAGTTCTTC. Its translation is CASSLAAQGGVNEQFF. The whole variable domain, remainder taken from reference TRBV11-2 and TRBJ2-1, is EAGVAQSPRYKIIEKRQSVAFWCNPISGHATLYWYQQILGQGPKLLIQFQNNGVVDDSQLPKDRFSAERLKGVDSTLKIQPAKLEDSAVYLCASSLAAQGGVNEQFFGPGTRLTVL.

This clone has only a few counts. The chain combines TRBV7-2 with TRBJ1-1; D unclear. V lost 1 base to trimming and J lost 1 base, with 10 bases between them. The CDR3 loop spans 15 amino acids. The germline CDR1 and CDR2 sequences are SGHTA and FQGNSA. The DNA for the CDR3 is TGTGCCAGCAGCTTAGAGCGCGACGGGAACACTGAAGCTTTCTTT. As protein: CASSLERDGNTEAFF.

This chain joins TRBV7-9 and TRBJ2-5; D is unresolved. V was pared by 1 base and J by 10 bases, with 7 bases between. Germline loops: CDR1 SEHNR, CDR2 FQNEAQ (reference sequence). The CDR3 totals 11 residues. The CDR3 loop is CASSLDGNQYF. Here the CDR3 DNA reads TGTGCCAGCAGCTTAGATGGGAACCAGTACTTC. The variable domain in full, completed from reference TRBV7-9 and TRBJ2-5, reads DTGVSQNPRHKITKRGQNVTFRCDPISEHNRLYWYRQTLGQGPEFLTYFQNEAQLEKSRLLSDRFSAERPKGSFSTLEIQRTEQGDSAMYLCASSLDGNQYFGPGTRLLVL.

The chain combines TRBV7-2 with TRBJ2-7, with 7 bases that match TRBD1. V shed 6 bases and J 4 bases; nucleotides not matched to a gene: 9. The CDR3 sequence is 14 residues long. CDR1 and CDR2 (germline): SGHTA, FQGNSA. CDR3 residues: CASSSPGQLYEQYF. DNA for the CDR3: TGTGCCAGCAGTTCGCCGGGACAGCTTTACGAGCAGTACTTC.

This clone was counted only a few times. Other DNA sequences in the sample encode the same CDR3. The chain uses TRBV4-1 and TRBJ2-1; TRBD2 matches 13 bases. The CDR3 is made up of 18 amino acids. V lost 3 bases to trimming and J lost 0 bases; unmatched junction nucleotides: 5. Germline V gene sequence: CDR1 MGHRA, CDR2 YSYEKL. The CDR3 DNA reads TGCGCCAGCAGCCAGCTGGGACTAGCGGGGCCCTCCTACAATGAGCAGTTCTTC. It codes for CASSQLGLAGPSYNEQFF.

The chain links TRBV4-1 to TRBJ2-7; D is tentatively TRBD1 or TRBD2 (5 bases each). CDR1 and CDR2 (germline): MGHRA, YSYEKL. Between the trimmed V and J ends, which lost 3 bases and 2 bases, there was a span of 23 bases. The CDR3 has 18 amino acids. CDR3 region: CASSQTPLLVGDPYEQYF. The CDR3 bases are TGCGCCAGCAGCCAGACACCACTTCTCGTGGGGGACCCCTACGAGCAGTACTTC.

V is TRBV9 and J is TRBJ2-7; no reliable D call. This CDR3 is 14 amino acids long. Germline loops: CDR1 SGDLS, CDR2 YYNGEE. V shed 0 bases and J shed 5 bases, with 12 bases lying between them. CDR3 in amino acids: CASSVENGKHEQYF. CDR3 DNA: TGTGCCAGCAGCGTAGAAAATGGGAAGCACGAGCAGTACTTC.

The CDR3 nucleotides are TGTGCCAGCAGTTTCACAGGGGGACCTGAAGCTTTCTTT. Amino acid sequence: CASSFTGGPEAFF. The chain has TRBV28 and TRBJ1-1, with TRBD1 matching 8 bases. CDR3 length: 13 amino acids. Trimming removed 3 bases from V and 6 bases from J; junction bases left unmatched: 3. Germline assignment: CDR1 MDHEN and CDR2 SYDVKM.

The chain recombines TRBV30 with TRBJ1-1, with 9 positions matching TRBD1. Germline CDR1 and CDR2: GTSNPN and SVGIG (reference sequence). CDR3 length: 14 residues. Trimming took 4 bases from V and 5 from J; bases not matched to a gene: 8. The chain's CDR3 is CAWTGNRGRTEAFF. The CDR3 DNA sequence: TGTGCCTGGACGGGAAACAGGGGGCGGACTGAAGCTTTCTTT.

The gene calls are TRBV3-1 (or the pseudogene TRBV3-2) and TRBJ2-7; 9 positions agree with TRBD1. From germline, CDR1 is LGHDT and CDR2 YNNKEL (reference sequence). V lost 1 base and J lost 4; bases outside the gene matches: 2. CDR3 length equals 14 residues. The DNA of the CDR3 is TGTGCCAGCAGCCAAGGGACAGGGGTTTACGAGCAGTACTTC. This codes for CASSQGTGVYEQYF.

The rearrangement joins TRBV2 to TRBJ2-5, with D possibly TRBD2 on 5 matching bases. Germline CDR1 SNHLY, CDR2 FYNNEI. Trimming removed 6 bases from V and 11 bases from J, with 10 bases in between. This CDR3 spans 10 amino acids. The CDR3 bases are TGTGCCAGCAGGCTCCGGAGGCAGTACTTC. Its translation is CASRLRRQYF.

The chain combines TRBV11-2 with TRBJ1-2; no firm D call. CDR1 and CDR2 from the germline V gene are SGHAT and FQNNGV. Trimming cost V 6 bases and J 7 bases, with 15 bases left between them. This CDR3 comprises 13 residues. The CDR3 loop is CASSYPGWGGYTF. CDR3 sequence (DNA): TGTGCCAGCAGTTACCCGGGATGGGGTGGCTACACCTTC.

CDR3 in DNA: TGTGCCAGCAGCTTAATGGCAGGGTTGGGCACTGAAGCTTTCTTT. It codes for CASSLMAGLGTEAFF. This chain joins TRBV7-3 and TRBJ1-1; D is perhaps TRBD1 (5 bases). V was clipped by 1 base and J by 4 bases, with 13 bases between them. The CDR3 is 15 residues long. CDR1 is SGHTA and CDR2 is FQGTGA in the germline V gene.

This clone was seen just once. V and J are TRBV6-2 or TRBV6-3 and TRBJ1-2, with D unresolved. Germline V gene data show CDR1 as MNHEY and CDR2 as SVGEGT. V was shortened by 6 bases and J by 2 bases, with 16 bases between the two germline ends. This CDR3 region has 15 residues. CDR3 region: CASSLWAQINYGYTF. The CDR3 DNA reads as TGTGCCAGCAGCCTATGGGCTCAGATCAACTATGGCTACACCTTC.

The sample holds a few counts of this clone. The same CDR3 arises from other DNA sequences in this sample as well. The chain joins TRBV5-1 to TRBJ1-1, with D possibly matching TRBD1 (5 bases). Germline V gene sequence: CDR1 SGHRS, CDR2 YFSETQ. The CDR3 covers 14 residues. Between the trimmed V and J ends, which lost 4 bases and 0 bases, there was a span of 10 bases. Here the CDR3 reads CASSPDTLNTEAFF. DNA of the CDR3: TGCGCCAGCAGCCCGGACACCCTGAACACTGAAGCTTTCTTT.